This is a list of T cell receptor beta chains from one sample in a study of blood T cell repertoires in COVID-19. Measured with immunoSEQ multiplex PCR; TCRdb has only the in-frame clones, and not every one. The sample has nearly 95,000 clones, about 74% seen once. Sequencing used peripheral blood. The receptors here all came from a man aged 65 to 79 with COVID-19, enrolled during active disease. The CDR3 runs from the conserved cysteine through the conserved F or W.

v_gene: TRBV5-3; j_gene: TRBJ1-2; CDR3aa: CARSRHRDIYGYTF
v_gene: TRBV3-1/TRBV3-2; j_gene: TRBJ1-1; CDR3aa: CASTPSGRAEAFF
v_gene: TRBV28; j_gene: TRBJ2-7; CDR3aa: CASSLYNTMGQTNYEQYF
v_gene: TRBV18; j_gene: TRBJ1-2; CDR3aa: CASSPSNDLAYGYTF
v_gene: TRBV29-1; j_gene: TRBJ1-3; CDR3aa: CSVVSSGNTIYF
v_gene: TRBV7-3; j_gene: TRBJ1-6; CDR3aa: CASSWTGGGNSPLHF
v_gene: TRBV15; j_gene: TRBJ2-7; CDR3aa: CATSPEGDRAPGEQYF
v_gene: TRBV7-2; j_gene: TRBJ1-1; CDR3aa: CASTARRGTVNTEAFF
v_gene: TRBV30; j_gene: TRBJ2-7; CDR3aa: CAWSLGTSLPYEQYF
v_gene: TRBV2; j_gene: TRBJ2-1; CDR3aa: CASSEAAGGYGNEQFF
v_gene: TRBV28; j_gene: TRBJ2-6; CDR3aa: CASTEISGANVLTF
v_gene: TRBV5-6; j_gene: TRBJ2-7; CDR3aa: CASSLDRGGEQYF
v_gene: TRBV7-2; j_gene: TRBJ1-2; CDR3aa: CASSVLQGLDYGYTF
v_gene: TRBV19; j_gene: TRBJ2-2; CDR3aa: CASSIGLAGGRNTGELFF
v_gene: TRBV20-1; j_gene: TRBJ2-5; CDR3aa: CSASLAGVETQYF
v_gene: TRBV14; j_gene: TRBJ2-7; CDR3aa: CASSQRSGTSGAYEQYF
v_gene: TRBV18; j_gene: TRBJ2-3; CDR3aa: CASSPRTSGITTDTQYF
v_gene: TRBV7-3; j_gene: TRBJ1-2; CDR3aa: CAIFESRVRGYTF
v_gene: TRBV7-7; j_gene: TRBJ2-5; CDR3aa: CASSLGQSWETQYF
v_gene: TRBV28; j_gene: TRBJ1-5; CDR3aa: CASRTSSNQPQHF
v_gene: TRBV24-1; j_gene: TRBJ2-7; CDR3aa: CATSRSERGSYEQYF
v_gene: TRBV7-2; j_gene: TRBJ2-1; CDR3aa: CASSSTSYNEQFF
v_gene: TRBV29-1; j_gene: TRBJ1-1; CDR3aa: CSGGQTNTEAFF
v_gene: TRBV23-1; j_gene: TRBJ1-5; CDR3aa: CASSGGQANQPQHF
v_gene: TRBV4-3; j_gene: TRBJ1-6; CDR3aa: CASSQGGRLLNSPLHF
v_gene: TRBV5-6; j_gene: TRBJ2-3; CDR3aa: CASSAGTSEADTQYF
v_gene: TRBV7-3; j_gene: TRBJ2-2; CDR3aa: CASSLQGTGELFF